What follows describes a single T cell receptor (beta chain). The entry originates in a study of cytomegalovirus exposure and HLA in healthy donors. PCR employed 60 Vbeta and 13 Jbeta primers. Method: immunoSEQ multiplex PCR; TCRdb's copy keeps in-frame clones and lacks some. This table holds fewer than 200,000 clones, 75% to 90% found once. This CDR3 contains 16 residues. Looked up from germline, CDR1 is SGHTA and CDR2 is FQGNSA. The V end was cut by 5 bases, the J end by 2 bases, with 19 bases between. This TCR was recovered from a woman aged 45-60 years in good health and CMV-seropositive. Sequencing was performed on PBMCs. V usage is TRBV7-2 and J usage is TRBJ2-7; D is unresolved. The CDR3 sequence: CASSPRGALSPYEQYF. The CDR3 DNA is TGTGCCAGCAGCCCCAGAGGAGCCCTGTCCCCCTACGAGCAGTACTTC.